Shown below are 13 T cell receptor beta chains from a single sample sequenced in a study of PD-1 blockade in classical Hodgkin lymphoma. Sequenced by immunoSEQ multiplex PCR; TCRdb stores in-frame clones only, minus some. This table holds about 42,000 clones, 60% to 75% found once. Brentuximab vedotin exposure varied, and every patient relapsed after autologous stem cell transplantation. The sample in question was peripheral blood mononuclear cells (PBMCs), obtained at baseline. Source of these receptors: a human donor with classical Hodgkin lymphoma.

The chain carries TRBV19 and TRBJ1-1; TRBD1 agrees at 7 bases. Per the germline V gene, CDR1 is LNHDA and CDR2 is SQIVND (reference sequence). The ends lost 10 bases at V and 3 bases at J; junction bases unmatched: 8. The CDR3 is made up of 13 amino acids. CDR3 bases: TGTGCCACCCGACAGGGCTCGCACACTGAAGCTTTCTTT. It specifies CATRQGSHTEAFF.

In its sample, this clone was seen once. The genes are TRBV6-4 and TRBJ1-4; maybe TRBD1 (5 bases). This CDR3 region has 13 residues. CDR1 MRHNA and CDR2 SNTAGT come from the germline V gene. With 9 bases removed from V and 2 bases from J, the gap between germline ends came to 10 bases. CDR3 sequence: CARNGTTNEKLFF. CDR3 nucleotides: TGTGCCAGAAATGGGACCACTAATGAAAAACTGTTTTTT.

The V call is TRBV4-3, the J call TRBJ1-1; TRBD1 is a possible D gene (6 bases). Trimming left V 1 base short and J 10 bases short, with 16 bases between. Germline V lookup: CDR1 LGHNA, CDR2 YSLEER. The CDR3 length is 14 residues. For the CDR3, the DNA is TGCGCCAGCAGCCAAGCCCCACTCGGGGGGCGAGCTTTCTTT. As protein: CASSQAPLGGRAFF.

This clone was seen just once. The J gene is TRBJ1-2, the V gene TRBV19, with 7 bases aligning to TRBD1. The V gene's germline CDR1 is LNHDA and CDR2 SQIVND (reference sequence). The CDR3 is 14 residues long. V was pared by 3 bases and J by 11 bases, with 12 bases of the junction left unmatched. The CDR3 loop reads CASSIPTGTAGYTF. In DNA form, the CDR3 reads TGTGCCAGTAGTATCCCGACTGGGACAGCAGGGTACACCTTC.

This clone turned up a few times. CDR3 residues: CASSSNTEAFF. In DNA, the CDR3 is TGTGCCAGCAGCTCGAACACTGAAGCTTTCTTT. The rearrangement uses TRBV2 and TRBJ1-1; D gene uncertain. Between the trimmed V and J ends, which lost 6 bases and 1 base, there was a span of 3 bases. The CDR3 is made up of 11 amino acids. Germline CDR1 reads SNHLY; CDR2 reads FYNNEI.

The chain is built from TRBV11-2 and TRBJ2-1; perhaps TRBD2 as D (6 bases). Trimming left V 4 bases short and J 9 bases short, with 13 bases between. The CDR3 covers 13 residues. Per germline, CDR1 SGHAT and CDR2 FQNNGV. The CDR3, as DNA: TGTGCCAGCAGCTCCACCCAGGGAGGTGAGCAGTTCTTC. Its protein product is CASSSTQGGEQFF. The full variable domain, its missing parts supplied by reference TRBV11-2 and TRBJ2-1, is EAGVAQSPRYKIIEKRQSVAFWCNPISGHATLYWYQQILGQGPKLLIQFQNNGVVDDSQLPKDRFSAERLKGVDSTLKIQPAKLEDSAVYLCASSSTQGGEQFFGPGTRLTVL.

The chain recombines TRBV4-3 with TRBJ2-3, with a weak D call TRBD2 (6 bases). V was cut by 0 bases and J by 2 bases, with 9 bases left in between. The CDR3 sequence is 15 residues long. CDR1 is LGHNA, CDR2 YSLEER, per germline. The CDR3 nucleotides are TGCGCCAGCAGCCAAGAGGAGCGGGCCACAGATACGCAGTATTTT. This translates into CASSQEERATDTQYF.

This clone was seen a few times. The chain carries TRBV7-2 and TRBJ1-2; D is uncertain. Germline V gene sequence: CDR1 SGHTA, CDR2 FQGNSA. V was pared by 7 bases and J by 6 bases, with 15 bases between. The CDR3 length is 13 residues. As DNA, the CDR3 is TGTGCCAGCATAATGACGCGAGGGAATGGCTACACCTTC. This translates into CASIMTRGNGYTF.

The gene calls are TRBV4-3 and TRBJ2-1; 7 bases are a match to TRBD1. The germline gives CDR1 LGHNA, CDR2 YSLEER. The CDR3 loop spans 15 amino acids. V was clipped by 0 bases and J by 3 bases; unmatched bases: 2. This chain's CDR3 is CASSQDGDSYNEQFF. The CDR3 DNA follows: TGCGCCAGCAGCCAAGATGGGGACAGCTACAATGAGCAGTTCTTC.

This chain joins TRBV7-6 and TRBJ2-1, with 13 positions matching TRBD2. Germline CDR1 is SGHVS and CDR2 is FNYEAQ. CDR3 size: 14 residues. V lost 5 bases, J lost 11 bases, and 6 bases stayed unmatched. The CDR3 loop is CASSSGLAGVKQFF. DNA for the CDR3: TGTGCCAGCAGCAGCGGACTAGCGGGAGTTAAGCAGTTCTTC.

There are a few counts of this clone. The V gene is TRBV15, the J gene TRBJ2-1; possible D gene TRBD1, 8 bases. The CDR3 is made up of 14 amino acids. The germline V and J ends were trimmed by 4 bases and 8 bases, with 15 bases remaining between them. Germline assignment: CDR1 LNHNV and CDR2 YYDKDF (reference sequence). The CDR3 region is CATSKRTGRDEQFF. The CDR3 bases are TGTGCCACCAGCAAACGGACAGGGAGGGATGAGCAGTTCTTC.

V usage is TRBV6-1 and J usage is TRBJ2-5, with 9 bases lining up with TRBD2. The CDR3 spans 14 residues. V shed 4 bases and J 5 bases; nucleotides not matched to a gene: 5. The germline V gene encodes CDR1 MNHNS and CDR2 SASEGT. The DNA for the CDR3 is TGTGCCAGCAGTGCCCTAGCGGGACGGGAGACCCAGTACTTC. This sequence encodes CASSALAGRETQYF.

CDR3 sequence: CAWRLKPQWNEQFF. The CDR3, as DNA: TGTGCCTGGAGACTCAAACCCCAGTGGAATGAGCAGTTCTTC. The rearrangement uses TRBV30 and TRBJ2-1; D remains unclear. The CDR3 has 14 residues. Germline lookup yields CDR1 GTSNPN and CDR2 SVGIG (reference sequence). V was cut by 3 bases and J by 7 bases, with 16 bases left in between.